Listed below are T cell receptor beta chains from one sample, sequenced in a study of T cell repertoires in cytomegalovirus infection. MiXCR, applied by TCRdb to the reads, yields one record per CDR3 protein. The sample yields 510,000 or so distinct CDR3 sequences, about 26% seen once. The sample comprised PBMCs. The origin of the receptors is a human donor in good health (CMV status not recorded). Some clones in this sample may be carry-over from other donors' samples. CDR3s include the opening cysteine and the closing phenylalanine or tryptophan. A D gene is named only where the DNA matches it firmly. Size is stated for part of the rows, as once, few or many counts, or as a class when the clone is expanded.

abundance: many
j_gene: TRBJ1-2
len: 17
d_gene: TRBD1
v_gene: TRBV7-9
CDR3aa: CASSTSRGGGSGYGYTF
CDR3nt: TGTGCCAGCAGCACCAGCCGCGGAGGGGGCTCGGGCTATGGCTACACCTTC

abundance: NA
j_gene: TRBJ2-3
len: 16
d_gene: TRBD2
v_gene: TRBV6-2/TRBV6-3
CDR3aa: CASSYRSGSFTDTQYF
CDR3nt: TGTGCCAGCAGTTACCGGAGCGGGAGTTTCACAGATACGCAGTATTTT

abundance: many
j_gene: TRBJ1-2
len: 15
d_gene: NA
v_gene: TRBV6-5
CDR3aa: CASSYSGSPNYGYTF
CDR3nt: TGTGCCAGCAGTTACTCCGGCAGTCCTAACTATGGCTACACCTTC

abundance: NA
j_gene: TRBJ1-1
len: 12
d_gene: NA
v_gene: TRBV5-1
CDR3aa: CASTGANTEAFF
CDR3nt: TGCGCCAGTACAGGAGCGAACACTGAAGCTTTCTTT

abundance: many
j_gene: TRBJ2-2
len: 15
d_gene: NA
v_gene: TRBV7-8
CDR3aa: CASSFLRTPTGELFF
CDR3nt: TGTGCCAGCAGCTTTCTACGGACTCCAACCGGGGAGCTGTTTTTT

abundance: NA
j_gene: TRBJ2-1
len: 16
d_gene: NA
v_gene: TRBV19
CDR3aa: CASSTGSSTSYNEQFF
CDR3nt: TGTGCCAGTAGTACTGGATCCTCTACCTCCTACAATGAGCAGTTCTTC

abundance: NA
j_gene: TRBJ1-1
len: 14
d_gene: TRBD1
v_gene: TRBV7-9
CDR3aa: CASSLIPGGTEAFF
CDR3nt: TGTGCCAGCAGCTTGATCCCAGGGGGCACTGAAGCTTTCTTT

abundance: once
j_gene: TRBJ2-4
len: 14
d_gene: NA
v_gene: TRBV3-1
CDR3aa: CASSQTGVKNIQYF
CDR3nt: TGTGCCAGCAGCCAGACGGGGGTCAAAAACATTCAGTACTTC

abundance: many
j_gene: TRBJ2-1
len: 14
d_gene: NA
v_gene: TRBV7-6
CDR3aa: CASSSFIIGPEQFF
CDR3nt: TGTGCCAGCAGCTCCTTCATCATCGGGCCTGAGCAGTTCTTC

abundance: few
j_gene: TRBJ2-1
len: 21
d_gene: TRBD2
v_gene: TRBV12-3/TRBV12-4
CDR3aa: CASMRDVAGDHGWSSYNEQFF
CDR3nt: TGTGCCAGCATGAGGGATGTAGCGGGAGATCATGGTTGGAGCTCCTACAATGAGCAGTTCTTC

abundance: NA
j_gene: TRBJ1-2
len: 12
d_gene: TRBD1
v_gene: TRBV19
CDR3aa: CASSKTGRGYTF
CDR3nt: TGTGCCAGTAGCAAGACAGGGCGGGGCTACACCTTC

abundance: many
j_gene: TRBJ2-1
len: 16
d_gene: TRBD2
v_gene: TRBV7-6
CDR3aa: CASSDGGRGSYNEQFF
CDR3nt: TGTGCCAGCAGCGACGGCGGGAGGGGGTCCTACAATGAGCAGTTCTTC

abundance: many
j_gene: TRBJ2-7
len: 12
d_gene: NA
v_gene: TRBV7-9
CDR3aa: CASSQGSYEQYF
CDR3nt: TGTGCCAGCAGCCAGGGCTCCTACGAGCAGTACTTC

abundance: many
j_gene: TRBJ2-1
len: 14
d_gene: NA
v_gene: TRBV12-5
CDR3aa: CASGLGYNNNEQFF
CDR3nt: TGTGCTAGTGGTTTAGGGTATAATAACAATGAGCAGTTCTTC

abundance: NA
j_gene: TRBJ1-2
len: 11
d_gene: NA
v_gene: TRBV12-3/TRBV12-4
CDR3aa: CASRANYGYTF
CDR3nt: TGTGCCAGCAGGGCTAACTATGGCTACACCTTC

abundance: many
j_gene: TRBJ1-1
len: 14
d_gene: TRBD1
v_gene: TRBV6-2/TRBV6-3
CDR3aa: CASTKGQPNTEAFF
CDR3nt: TGTGCCAGCACCAAGGGACAGCCGAACACTGAAGCTTTCTTT

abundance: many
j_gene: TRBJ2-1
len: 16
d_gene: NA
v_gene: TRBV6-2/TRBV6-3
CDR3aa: CASSSTVRGSYNEQFF
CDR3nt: TGTGCCAGCAGTTCGACAGTCCGCGGCTCCTACAATGAGCAGTTCTTC

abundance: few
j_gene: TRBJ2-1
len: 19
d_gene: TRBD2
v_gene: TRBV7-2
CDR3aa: CASSLRAGEINGSYNEQFF
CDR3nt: TGTGCCAGCAGCTTAAGGGCGGGAGAAATTAATGGGTCCTACAATGAGCAGTTCTTC

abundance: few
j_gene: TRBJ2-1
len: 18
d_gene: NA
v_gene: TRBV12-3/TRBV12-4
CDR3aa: CASRSGTPDKSSYNEQFF
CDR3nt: TGTGCCAGCAGAAGCGGGACACCGGATAAAAGCTCCTACAATGAGCAGTTCTTC

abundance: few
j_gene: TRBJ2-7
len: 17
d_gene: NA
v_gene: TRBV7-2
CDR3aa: CASSPSRGSHRTYEQYF
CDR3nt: TGTGCCAGCAGCCCATCGCGCGGCAGCCATCGAACCTACGAGCAGTACTTC